The next 27 T cell receptor beta chains were all read from a single sample in a study of shared T cell receptors in the human thymus. The assay was immunoSEQ multiplex PCR, and TCRdb's table has in-frame clones only and misses some. The table lists 700,000 to 750,000 clones, approximately 85% of them singletons. These data also formed part of another study, on human thymus T cells.

The sample comprised thymocytes. These receptors were obtained from a girl under three years old with a congenital heart defect.

The chain combines TRBV30 with TRBJ1-2; a possible D gene is TRBD1 (6 bases). Looked up from germline, CDR1 is GTSNPN and CDR2 is SVGIG (reference sequence). Deletions cut 7 bases from V and 7 bases from J, with 19 bases between. CDR3 length: 13 residues. Written as DNA, the CDR3 is TGTGCCTCATACAGGGCGGGTTTGTGTGGCTACACCTTC. This sequence encodes CASYRAGLCGYTF.

This clone was counted once. The chain links TRBV6-6 to TRBJ1-1, with no clear D. Trimming took 2 bases from V and 1 from J, leaving 5 bases between them. Germline V gene sequence: CDR1 MNHNY, CDR2 SVGAGI (reference sequence). This CDR3 has 13 residues. This CDR3 is CASSYNWNTEAFF. In DNA form, the CDR3 reads TGTGCCAGCAGTTACAACTGGAACACTGAAGCTTTCTTT.

The chain combines TRBV30 with TRBJ2-7; D is possibly TRBD1 (5 bases). V gave up 0 bases and J gave up 0 bases, with 9 bases separating them. The CDR3 is made up of 14 amino acids. Looked up from germline, CDR1 is GTSNPN and CDR2 is SVGIG (reference sequence). The CDR3 loop is CAWSVHRSSYEQYF. The CDR3 nucleotides read TGTGCCTGGAGTGTACACAGGAGCTCCTACGAGCAGTACTTC.

This clone came up once. J is TRBJ1-2 and V is TRBV5-1; D gene unclear. V shed 1 base and J shed 4 bases, with 11 bases lying between them. The CDR3 runs to 14 residues. Looked up from germline, CDR1 is SGHRS and CDR2 is YFSETQ. This chain's CDR3 is CASSLSLGVYGYTF. DNA for the CDR3: TGCGCCAGCAGCTTGAGCCTTGGAGTCTATGGCTACACCTTC.

The chain employs TRBV7-2 and TRBJ1-1, with D unresolved. CDR1 SGHTA and CDR2 FQGNSA come from the germline V gene. The CDR3 loop spans 14 amino acids. Deletions cut 0 bases from V and 3 bases from J, with 8 bases between. Written as DNA, the CDR3 is TGTGCCAGCAGCTTAGCCCCTTCAGACACTGAAGCTTTCTTT. Its protein is CASSLAPSDTEAFF.

The chain joins TRBV6-5 to TRBJ1-4; 9 bases line up with TRBD1. After removal of 6 bases from V and 9 bases from J, the junction contained 11 bases not matched to a gene. CDR3 size: 15 residues. Germline CDR1 is MNHEY and CDR2 is SVGAGI. The chain's CDR3 is CASRHRDRVHQKLFF. The CDR3 DNA follows: TGTGCCAGCAGACATAGGGACAGGGTCCATCAAAAACTGTTTTTT.

The rearrangement uses TRBV28 and TRBJ1-4; D not certain. The CDR3 covers 12 residues. Trimming shortened V by 6 bases and J by 11 bases, and 13 bases separated the two germline ends. Per germline, CDR1 MDHEN and CDR2 SYDVKM. CDR3 coding DNA: TGTGCCAGCAGGCAGGTAATGAAGAAACTGTTTTTT. The encoded protein is CASRQVMKKLFF.

The chain couples TRBV4-3 to TRBJ1-1; tentatively, D is TRBD1 (6 bases). Trimming shortened V by 3 bases and J by 0 bases, and 23 bases separated the two germline ends. CDR1 is LGHNA, CDR2 YSLEER, per germline. The length of the CDR3 is 19 residues. CDR3 DNA sequence: TGCGCCAGCAGCCAGTTTCACCCCCCAGCGGGACACTTGAACACTGAAGCTTTCTTT. Encoded protein: CASSQFHPPAGHLNTEAFF.

This chain links TRBV7-2 with TRBJ1-1, with no clear D. This CDR3 spans 14 amino acids. Germline CDR1 is SGHTA and CDR2 is FQGNSA. V gave up 8 bases and J gave up 6 bases, with 19 bases separating them. The CDR3 sequence is CASYRELRGAEAFF. The CDR3 nucleotides read TGTGCCAGCTATAGGGAGTTGCGGGGTGCTGAAGCTTTCTTT.

The rearrangement joins TRBV2 to TRBJ1-6; TRBD1 might be the D (6 bases). With 3 bases removed from V and 0 bases from J, the gap between germline ends came to 9 bases. Germline loops: CDR1 SNHLY, CDR2 FYNNEI. This CDR3 is 16 amino acids long. The CDR3 protein is CASSEDRSSYNSPLHF. CDR3 in DNA: TGTGCCAGCAGTGAGGACAGAAGCTCCTATAATTCACCCCTCCACTTT.

The chain couples TRBV6-1 to TRBJ1-5; tentative D call: TRBD1 (6 bases). Germline values: CDR1 MNHNS, CDR2 SASEGT. The CDR3 is made up of 13 amino acids. V was pared by 7 bases and J by 4 bases, with 11 bases between. This chain's CDR3 is CASTGGPNQPQHF. The CDR3 DNA is TGTGCCAGCACCGGGGGGCCTAATCAGCCCCAGCATTTT.

In its sample, this clone was seen a few times. The rearrangement uses TRBV6-1 and TRBJ2-3; perhaps TRBD2 as D (7 bases). Germline assignment: CDR1 MNHNS and CDR2 SASEGT. Trimming removed 2 bases at V and 2 bases at J, with 20 bases between. The CDR3 totals 18 residues. The CDR3 region is CASSERLRGGAITDTQYF. The DNA for the CDR3 is TGTGCCAGCAGTGAACGTTTACGTGGGGGGGCGATCACAGATACGCAGTATTTT.

The J gene is TRBJ1-2, the V gene TRBV19; 8 bases are a match to TRBD1. V lost 5 bases and J lost 4; bases outside the gene matches: 12. The germline V gene encodes CDR1 LNHDA and CDR2 SQIVND (reference sequence). CDR3 size: 16 residues. The CDR3 region is CASSVTGQGSSYGYTF. The CDR3 nucleotides read TGTGCCAGTAGTGTAACAGGACAGGGTAGCTCCTATGGCTACACCTTC.

The chain is built from TRBV4-1 and TRBJ1-2, with TRBD1 matching 8 bases. This CDR3 region has 15 residues. Trimming took 1 base from V and 4 from J; bases not matched to a gene: 5. Germline assignment: CDR1 MGHRA and CDR2 YSYEKL. CDR3 residues: CASSQASGQGYGYTF. In nucleotides, the CDR3 is TGCGCCAGCAGCCAAGCCTCCGGACAGGGCTATGGCTACACCTTC.

J is TRBJ1-2 and V is TRBV5-1; 8 bases match TRBD1. Germline V gives CDR1 SGHRS, CDR2 YFSETQ. The CDR3 has 15 residues. Unmatched junction bases numbered 12, after V lost 4 bases and J lost 7 bases. The CDR3 bases are TGCGCCAGCAGCGCCTCAGGGGGCGCGGAGGTTGGCTACACCTTC. It codes for CASSASGGAEVGYTF.

The V gene is TRBV5-4, the J gene TRBJ2-7, with D perhaps TRBD2 (6 bases). Germline CDR1 and CDR2: SGHNT and YYREEE (reference sequence). V dropped 4 bases and J dropped 5 bases, with 19 bases sitting between them. The CDR3 spans 15 residues. CDR3 amino acids: CASSPQRALGDEQYF. As DNA, the CDR3 is TGTGCCAGCAGCCCCCAGCGGGCCCTCGGGGACGAGCAGTACTTC.

The chain uses TRBV6-5 and TRBJ1-2, with TRBD1 matching 8 bases. Unmatched junction bases numbered 5, after V lost 4 bases and J lost 4 bases. The CDR3 has 14 amino acids. CDR1 and CDR2 (germline): MNHEY, SVGAGI. The CDR3: CASSSGQGTYGYTF. The CDR3 coding sequence is TGTGCCAGCAGTTCCGGACAGGGAACCTATGGCTACACCTTC.

J is TRBJ1-2 and V is TRBV11-1; 8 bases map to TRBD1. Germline CDR1 reads SGHAT; CDR2 reads FQDESV (reference sequence). This CDR3 spans 13 amino acids. V gave up 7 bases and J gave up 8 bases; unmatched junction bases: 9. In nucleotides, the CDR3 is TGTGCCAGCAATCCGACAGGGGAGGGCGGCTACACCTTC. It is translated as CASNPTGEGGYTF.

The genes are TRBV9 and TRBJ1-1, with TRBD1 matching over 7 bases. The CDR3 is made up of 15 amino acids. The germline V gene has CDR1 SGDLS and CDR2 YYNGEE. V was clipped by 2 bases and J by 3 bases; unmatched bases: 7. DNA of the CDR3: TGTGCCAGCAGCGTGAACAGGGGAAGGGACACTGAAGCTTTCTTT. Amino acids: CASSVNRGRDTEAFF.

This chain links TRBV4-1 with TRBJ2-7; D perhaps matches TRBD2 (5 bases). Trimming left V 0 bases short and J 2 bases short, with 11 bases between. Germline lookup yields CDR1 MGHRA and CDR2 YSYEKL. This CDR3 has 15 residues. CDR3: CASSQDREGPYEQYF. The CDR3 nucleotides are TGCGCCAGCAGCCAAGATCGAGAGGGCCCCTACGAGCAGTACTTC.

The chain recombines TRBV6-5 with TRBJ2-7, with D tentatively TRBD1 (6 bases). Trimming left V 0 bases short and J 4 bases short, with 16 bases between. Germline loops: CDR1 MNHEY, CDR2 SVGAGI. This CDR3 contains 16 residues. The CDR3 is CASSYSTQGTTYEQYF. CDR3 nucleotides: TGTGCCAGCAGTTACTCGACCCAGGGGACCACGTACGAGCAGTACTTC.

Regarding this clone: Other DNA sequences within the sample encode an identical CDR3. The gene calls are TRBV5-1 and TRBJ1-2; 7 bases match TRBD1. CDR1 and CDR2 (germline): SGHRS, YFSETQ. There are 14 residues in the CDR3. V was clipped by 2 bases and J by 2 bases; unmatched bases: 3. The CDR3 loop reads CASSLGGANYGYTF. CDR3 sequence (DNA): TGCGCCAGCAGCTTAGGGGGCGCGAACTATGGCTACACCTTC.

The CDR3 nucleotides are TGTGCCAGCAGTTTTTTCCGGGACAGTCCCTACGAGCAGTACTTC. It is translated as CASSFFRDSPYEQYF. The chain uses TRBV28 and TRBJ2-7; 7 nucleotides match TRBD1. CDR1 is MDHEN, CDR2 SYDVKM, per germline. CDR3 length: 15 amino acids. Unmatched junction bases numbered 7, after V lost 3 bases and J lost 2 bases.

The V call is TRBV4-1, the J call TRBJ2-6; TRBD1 is a possible D gene (5 bases). This CDR3 spans 16 amino acids. V lost 0 bases to trimming and J lost 4 bases, with 10 bases between them. Germline loops: CDR1 MGHRA, CDR2 YSYEKL. The CDR3 spells CASSQEPRGGANVLTF. The DNA of the CDR3 is TGCGCCAGCAGCCAAGAGCCAAGGGGAGGGGCCAACGTCCTGACTTTC.

The chain combines TRBV27 with TRBJ2-7; 9 bases match TRBD1. V lost 0 bases to trimming and J lost 2 bases; unmatched junction nucleotides: 2. CDR3 length: 15 residues. Germline V gene sequence: CDR1 MNHEY, CDR2 SMNVEV (reference sequence). In DNA form, the CDR3 reads TGTGCCAGCAGTTTATCGGGGACAGGGACCTACGAGCAGTACTTC. Translating it yields CASSLSGTGTYEQYF.

The V gene is TRBV9, the J gene TRBJ1-6; 7 bases map to TRBD1. CDR3 size: 14 residues. J was trimmed by 6 bases and V by 3 bases; bases with no gene match: 3. Per the germline V gene, CDR1 is SGDLS and CDR2 is YYNGEE. The CDR3 protein is CASSAHRGNSPLHF. DNA for the CDR3: TGTGCCAGCAGCGCGCACAGGGGTAATTCACCCCTCCACTTT.

The chain employs TRBV4-3 and TRBJ2-1; 8 bases are a match to TRBD1. This CDR3 has 18 residues. Germline CDR1 and CDR2: LGHNA and YSLEER. V shed 2 bases, J shed 4 bases, and the junction held 13 bases outside the gene matches. CDR3: CASSQQISIGQGYNEQFF. CDR3 in DNA: TGCGCCAGCAGCCAACAGATTAGTATAGGACAGGGATACAATGAGCAGTTCTTC.